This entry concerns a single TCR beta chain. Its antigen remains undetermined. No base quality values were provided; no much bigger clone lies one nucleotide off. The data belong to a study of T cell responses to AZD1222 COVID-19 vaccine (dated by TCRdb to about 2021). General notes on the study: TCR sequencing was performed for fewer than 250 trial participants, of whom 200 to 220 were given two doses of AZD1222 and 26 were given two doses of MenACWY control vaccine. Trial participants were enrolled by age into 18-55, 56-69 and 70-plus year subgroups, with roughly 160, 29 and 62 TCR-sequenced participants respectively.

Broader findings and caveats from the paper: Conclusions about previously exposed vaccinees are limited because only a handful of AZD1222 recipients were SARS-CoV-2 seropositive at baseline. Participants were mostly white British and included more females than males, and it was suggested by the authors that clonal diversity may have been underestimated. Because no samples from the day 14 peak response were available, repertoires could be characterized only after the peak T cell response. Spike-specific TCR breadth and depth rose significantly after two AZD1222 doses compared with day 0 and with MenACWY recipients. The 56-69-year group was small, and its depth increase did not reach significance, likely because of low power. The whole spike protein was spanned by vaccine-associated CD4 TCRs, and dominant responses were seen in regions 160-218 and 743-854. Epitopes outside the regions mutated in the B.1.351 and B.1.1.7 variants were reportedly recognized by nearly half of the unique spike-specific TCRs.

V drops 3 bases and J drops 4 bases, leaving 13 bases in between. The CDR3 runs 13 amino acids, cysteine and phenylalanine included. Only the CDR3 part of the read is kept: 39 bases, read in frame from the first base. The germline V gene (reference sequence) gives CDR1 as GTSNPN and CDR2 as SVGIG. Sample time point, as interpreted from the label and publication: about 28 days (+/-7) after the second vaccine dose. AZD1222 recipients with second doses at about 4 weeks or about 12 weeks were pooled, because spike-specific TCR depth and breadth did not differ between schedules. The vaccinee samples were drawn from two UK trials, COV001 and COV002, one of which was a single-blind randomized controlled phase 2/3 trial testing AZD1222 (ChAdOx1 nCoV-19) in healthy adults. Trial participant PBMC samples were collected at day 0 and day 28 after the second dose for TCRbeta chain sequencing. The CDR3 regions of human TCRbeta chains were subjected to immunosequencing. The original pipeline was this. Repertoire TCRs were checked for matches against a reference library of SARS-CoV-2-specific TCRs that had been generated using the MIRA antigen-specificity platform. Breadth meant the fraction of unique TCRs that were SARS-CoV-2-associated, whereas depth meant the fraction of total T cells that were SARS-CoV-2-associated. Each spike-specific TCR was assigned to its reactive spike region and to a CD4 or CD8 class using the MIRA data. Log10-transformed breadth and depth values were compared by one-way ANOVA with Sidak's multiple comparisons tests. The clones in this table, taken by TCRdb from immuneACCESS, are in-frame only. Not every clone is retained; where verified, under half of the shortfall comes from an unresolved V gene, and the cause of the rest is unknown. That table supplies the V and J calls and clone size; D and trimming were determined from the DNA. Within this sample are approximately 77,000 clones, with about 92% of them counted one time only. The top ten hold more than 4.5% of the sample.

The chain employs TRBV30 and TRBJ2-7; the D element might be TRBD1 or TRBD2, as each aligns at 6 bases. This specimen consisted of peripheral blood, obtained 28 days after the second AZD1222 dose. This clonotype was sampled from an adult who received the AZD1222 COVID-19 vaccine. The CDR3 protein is CAWRQGGLYEQYF. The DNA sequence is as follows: TGTGCCTGGAGACAGGGAGGTCTATACGAGCAGTACTTC.